This TCR beta chain emerged from a study of blood T cell repertoires in COVID-19 (dated by TCRdb to the early 2020s). Describing the broader study: Samples covering the acute and convalescent phases of COVID-19 were provided by collaborators in the United States, Italy and Spain. The dataset comprised deeply sampled blood TCRbeta repertoires from subjects exposed to, actively infected with, or recovered from COVID-19. The material from the prospective study consisted of cDNA or gDNA derived from T cells, B-cell-depleted T cells, or PBMCs. The repertoires were released in a freely available public database intended as a resource for research on the immune response to SARS-CoV-2. The samples were drawn from the first 160 participants of the ongoing ImmuneRACE study and from 950 to 1,500 subjects provided by 6 global collaborators. HLA class I and class II types, where available, came from metadata supplied by the sample provider rather than from assay-based typing. The sample metadata nearly always contained a de-identified subject ID, COVID-19 status, age in years and sex. What the authors observed across the whole study: The amount of clinical and demographic metadata varied by source and participant and was provided uncurated.

Enrolling through a virtual design, the prospective study's participants ranged in age from roughly 18 to 89 years and lived across some 23 United States geographic areas. In the prospective study, participants were assigned to cohorts based on the clinical history participants reported in a screening survey and a study questionnaire. For ImmuneRACE Cohort 3, a participant was defined as recovered based on two consecutive negative NP/OP PCR tests, clearance by a healthcare professional, or resolution of symptoms. Each participant in the prospective study had whole blood, serum and a nasopharyngeal or oropharyngeal swab collected by mobile phlebotomists. Prospective study participants could optionally give additional blood draws and questionnaires over an approximately 2-month period. Before DNA extraction, prospective study blood samples were shipped either frozen or at room temperature. TCRbeta CDR3 regions were amplified from genomic DNA by means of the immunoSEQ Assay, a bias-controlled multiplex PCR. As for how the authors treated the data: Within the assay, amplification of reference gene primers was used to estimate how many nucleated cells each sample contained. To quantify the absolute abundance of each unique TCRbeta CDR3 rearrangement, sequence reads were collapsed and filtered. For each sample, productive Simpson clonality was calculated as the square root of Simpson's diversity index across productive rearrangements. TCRdb obtained this table from immuneACCESS and retained in-frame rearrangements with V and J assigned. These tables miss some clones; where compared with another copy, unresolved V genes account for less than half of the shortfall, and the remainder is unexplained. The V and J calls and clone size were taken over from that table, and D and trimming were inferred from the DNA. The sample yields around 380,000 clones; around 87% were counted once. The biggest ten clones account for 1.3% of the sample.

In regard to this clone: Its target antigen remains unknown. There are no base qualities to consult, and no much larger clone falls within one base.

The source is a man younger than 45 who had recovered from COVID-19. Specimen: PBMCs or T cells enriched from blood (not recorded which).

The DNA sequence is given as TGCGCCAGCAGCCAAGCTTTAGCGGGGGGACCTCAAGATACGCAGTATTTT. Translated, it reads CASSQALAGGPQDTQYF. The sequence is built from TRBV4-1 and TRBJ2-3; 10 bases in between match TRBD2. The CDR3 covers 17 residues, taking in both the cysteine and the phenylalanine. This entry keeps only the CDR3 DNA: 51 bases, framed from base 1. Ends trimmed: V by 1 base, J by 5 bases; bases unmatched to a gene: 9. From a lookup of the germline V gene, CDR1 and CDR2 are MGHRA and YSYEKL.